This TCR beta chain appears in the sequencing data of a study of T cell responses to AZD1222 COVID-19 vaccine. The study's findings and limits: Reportedly, nearly half of unique spike TCRs recognized epitopes outside B.1.351/B.1.1.7 mutations. It was only after the peak T cell response that any repertoires were sampled.

A remark on this clone: Its antigen remains unknown.

Germline V gene sequence: CDR1 MNHEY, CDR2 SMNVEV (reference sequence). Trimming took 5 bases from V and 3 from J, leaving 18 bases between them. The CDR3 has 16 amino acids. Some clones are missing from TCRdb's copy, which holds only in-frame ones; the method was immunoSEQ multiplex PCR. Of more than 150,000 clones in the sample, approximately 91% were seen once. The receptor was isolated from an adult in good health. The chain employs TRBV27 and TRBJ2-3, with a possible D match to TRBD1 (6 bases). The specimen comprised peripheral blood, sampled on day 0 of AZD1222 vaccination. The CDR3 here is CASSPGTHSGTDTQYF. The CDR3 bases are TGTGCCAGCAGTCCGGGGACACATTCAGGGACAGATACGCAGTATTTT.